These 7 T cell receptor beta chains originate from one sample sequenced in a study of blood T cell repertoires in COVID-19. Assay: immunoSEQ multiplex PCR; the TCRdb copy retains only in-frame clones and omits some. The sample shows around 100,000 clones, just over 85% of them seen only once. What was sequenced was peripheral blood. These receptors all stem from a human donor in a cohort sampled during active COVID-19.

The chain has TRBV7-8 and TRBJ2-1; TRBD2 matches 16 bases. The germline V gene encodes CDR1 SGHVS and CDR2 FQNEAQ. The CDR3 sequence is 19 residues long. Germline trimming cut 5 bases from V and 4 bases from J; bases unmatched to any gene: 11. In DNA, the CDR3 is TGTGCCAGCAGCATAACCGGGACTAGCGGGAGGGCCAGGTACAATGAGCAGTTCTTC. Translating gives CASSITGTSGRARYNEQFF.

V usage is TRBV27 and J usage is TRBJ1-6; 8 nucleotides line up with TRBD1. Germline assignment: CDR1 MNHEY and CDR2 SMNVEV (reference sequence). With V trimmed by 4 bases and J by 9 bases, 5 bases remained unmatched. CDR3 length: 14 amino acids. The CDR3 sequence is CASSSHRGVSPLHF. The CDR3 region has the DNA TGTGCCAGCAGTTCGCACAGGGGGGTTTCACCCCTCCACTTT.

V and J are TRBV7-8 and TRBJ1-4; D is perhaps TRBD1 (6 bases). V was trimmed by 2 bases and J by 11 bases, leaving 15 bases between them. The CDR3 length is 14 residues. Germline values: CDR1 SGHVS, CDR2 FQNEAQ. For the CDR3, the DNA is TGTGCCAGCAGCTTACACAGGGACGGAGTCAAACTGTTTTTT. Protein: CASSLHRDGVKLFF.

The J gene is TRBJ2-1, the V gene TRBV7-9, with 7 positions matching TRBD1. V was clipped by 4 bases and J by 9 bases; unmatched bases: 12. CDR1 SEHNR and CDR2 FQNEAQ come from the germline V gene (reference sequence). The CDR3 loop spans 15 amino acids. The CDR3 DNA sequence: TGTGCCAGCAGCTCAAGGGGGCCTTTGGTGTCTGAGCAGTTCTTC. Translation gives CASSSRGPLVSEQFF.

The rearrangement joins TRBV19 to TRBJ1-1, with D perhaps matching TRBD1 (5 bases). The V gene's germline CDR1 is LNHDA and CDR2 SQIVND (reference sequence). With 6 bases removed from V and 4 bases from J, the gap between germline ends came to 18 bases. The CDR3 has 15 amino acids. The CDR3 spells CASRIVEGAFTEAFF. The CDR3 DNA follows: TGTGCCAGTAGAATCGTTGAAGGGGCGTTCACTGAAGCTTTCTTT.

This clone was counted only a few times. The CDR3 region has the DNA TGTGCCACCAGCGGACAAAACTACGAGCAGTACTTC. This sequence encodes CATSGQNYEQYF. The J gene is TRBJ2-7, the V gene TRBV24-1; perhaps TRBD1 as D (5 bases). Trimming shortened V by 7 bases and J by 3 bases, and 9 bases separated the two germline ends. Germline lookup yields CDR1 KGHDR and CDR2 SFDVKD. CDR3 length: 12 amino acids.

This chain connects TRBV19 to TRBJ2-1, with 14 bases lining up with TRBD2. The V gene end was trimmed by 7 bases and the J gene end by 3 bases; junction bases not matched to a gene: 8. CDR3 length: 17 residues. Germline CDR1 and CDR2: LNHDA and SQIVND (reference sequence). The CDR3 loop is CASTGGLAGAGYNEQFF. The CDR3 DNA follows: TGTGCCAGTACTGGGGGACTAGCGGGGGCGGGCTACAATGAGCAGTTCTTC.